This is a list of T cell receptor beta chains from one sample in a study of blood T cells in healthy people across ages. A single record per CDR3 protein comes from TCRdb applying MiXCR to the 5' RACE reads. The table lists fewer than 1.5 million distinct CDR3 sequences, roughly 45% of them singletons. Sequencing used blood. All receptors come from a woman between 18 and 30 years old in good health. Each CDR3 is given with its conserved first and last residue. The D gene is left open where the match is weak. Rows may omit the clone size; those that give it use once, few, many or a size class.

j_call clone_size d_call v_call cdr3_nt cdr3_aa
TRBJ2-3 . TRBD1 TRBV18 TGTGCCAGCTCACCACCGATATACAGGGGCCTCGGCACAGATACGCAGTATTTT CASSPPIYRGLGTDTQYF
TRBJ1-2 few . TRBV20-1 TGCAGTGCTAAATTCGGCTCTAACTATGGCTACACCTTC CSAKFGSNYGYTF
TRBJ2-3 few . TRBV4-2 TGTGCCAGCAGCCAAGTTAGACTCTCGGGGGGCGGGGATACGCAGTATTTT CASSQVRLSGGGDTQYF
TRBJ1-2 few . TRBV5-5 TGTGCCAGCAGCGCGGAGCTTACCTATGGCTACACCTTC CASSAELTYGYTF
TRBJ2-5 few TRBD1 TRBV5-1 TGCGCCAGCAGCCGAAACCAGGGACAGCTGATTCAAGAGACCCAGTACTTC CASSRNQGQLIQETQYF
TRBJ2-7 many . TRBV12-3/TRBV12-4 TGTGCCAGCAGTTTAGATGGGGGGCTCTACGAGCAGTACTTC CASSLDGGLYEQYF
TRBJ2-2 . . TRBV9 TGTGCCAGCAGCGTAAGCTCAGGAAAACTTCTAAACACCGGGGAGCTGTTTTTT CASSVSSGKLLNTGELFF
TRBJ2-7 few . TRBV20-1 TGCAGTGCCGAATCGGACGGTACTACGAAACAGTACTTC CSAESDGTTKQYF
TRBJ1-1 . . TRBV5-6 TGTGCCAGCACCGTGGGCGGGAACACTGAAGCTTTCTTT CASTVGGNTEAFF
TRBJ1-1 many . TRBV20-1 TGCAGTGCTAGTGAGTTGGGCAGAGGGGTGTCGAACACTGAAGCTTTCTTT CSASELGRGVSNTEAFF
TRBJ2-1 few TRBD2 TRBV28 TGTGCCAGCAGCACCCGACTAGCGGTCTCCTACAATGAGCAGTTCTTC CASSTRLAVSYNEQFF
TRBJ2-7 . TRBD2 TRBV7-2 TGTGCCAGCAGCTTAACGCGGGGGACCTACAATGAGCAGTACTTC CASSLTRGTYNEQYF
TRBJ2-7 . . TRBV4-2 TGTGCCAGCGGGCGGAACTCCGAGCAGTACTTC CASGRNSEQYF
TRBJ2-1 once TRBD2 TRBV3-1 TGTGCCAGCAGCAGACTAGCGGGAGGGCCCCTGGGGAATGAGCAGTTCTTC CASSRLAGGPLGNEQFF
TRBJ2-5 few TRBD1 TRBV10-2 TGCGCCAGCAGTGTCTTTACAGGGGGGAAGTACTTC CASSVFTGGKYF
TRBJ1-2 few . TRBV9 TGTGCCAGCAGCGTAGCAGGGATGAACTATGGCTACACCTTC CASSVAGMNYGYTF
TRBJ2-7 . . TRBV4-1 TGCGCCAGCAGCCCCTCTACAGCCTACGAGCAGTACTTC CASSPSTAYEQYF
TRBJ2-1 . TRBD2 TRBV25-1 TGTGCCAGCAATCTGGGCGGGAGCTCCTACAATGAGCAGTTCTTC CASNLGGSSYNEQFF
TRBJ1-4 . . TRBV25-1 TGTGCCAGCAGAGGGGTGGTAAAACTGTTTTTT CASRGVVKLFF
TRBJ1-5 . TRBD1 TRBV20-1 TGCAGTGCCAGAAAACAGGGGGCGTATCAGCCCCAGCATTTT CSARKQGAYQPQHF
TRBJ2-1 few . TRBV7-9 TGTGCCAGCAGCCCCATAGGGGATGCCTACAATGAGCAGTTCTTC CASSPIGDAYNEQFF
TRBJ2-7 . . TRBV27 TGTGCCAGCAGTGCGAACAAGGGGGGCTACGAGCAGTACTTC CASSANKGGYEQYF
TRBJ2-2 . TRBD2 TRBV2 TGTGCCAGCACCTGGACTAGCGGGGAGGCCGGGGAGCTGTTTTTT CASTWTSGEAGELFF
TRBJ2-1 few TRBD2 TRBV20-1 TGCAGTGCTAGGCCGCGGGGGACTAGCGGTTACTCCTACAATGAGCAGTTCTTC CSARPRGTSGYSYNEQFF
TRBJ2-1 . TRBD2 TRBV27 TGTGCCAGCAGTTTATCGGGACTAGAGTACTACAATGAGCAGTTCTTC CASSLSGLEYYNEQFF
TRBJ2-1 few . TRBV11-3 TGTGCCAGCAGCTCGTCCGCGGGTGGGAATGAGCAGTTCTTC CASSSSAGGNEQFF
TRBJ2-7 . . TRBV12-3/TRBV12-4 TGTGCCAGCAGGAGGACTATCCTTGGCGAGCAGTACTTC CASRRTILGEQYF
TRBJ1-5 . TRBD1 TRBV12-3/TRBV12-4 TGTGCCAGCAGAATCGGGGACAGGCATCAGCCCCAGCATTTT CASRIGDRHQPQHF
TRBJ2-2 . TRBD1 TRBV28 TGTGCCAGCAGATGGGGGACAGGGGTCAACGGGGAACTGTTTTTT CASRWGTGVNGELFF
TRBJ2-5 few TRBD2 TRBV4-1 TGCGCCAGCAGCCAAGGGGCGCCCGGGACTAGTCAGCAGACCCAGTACTTC CASSQGAPGTSQQTQYF
TRBJ2-7 few TRBD2 TRBV29-1 TGCAGCGTTGCAACTAGCGGGGGGTACGAGCAGTACTTC CSVATSGGYEQYF
TRBJ2-5 . TRBD2 TRBV29-1 TGCAGCGTTGAAAGACTATACCCGGGGACTAGCGGGAGGGCTGGCCACAATGAGCAGTACTTC CSVERLYPGTSGRAGHNEQYF
TRBJ2-7 . TRBD1 TRBV12-3/TRBV12-4 TGTGCCAGCAGTTCCGTGGACAGGGTTTCCTACGAGCAGTACTTC CASSSVDRVSYEQYF
TRBJ2-1 . TRBD2 TRBV28 TGTGCCAGCAGTTCCCCCCGTCTAGCGGGGGTATACAATGAGCAGTTCTTC CASSSPRLAGVYNEQFF
TRBJ2-3 . . TRBV7-2 TGTGCCAGCAGCACCATTCAACCTCCGCGGGTCAGCACAGATACGCAGTATTTT CASSTIQPPRVSTDTQYF
TRBJ2-2 . . TRBV6-1 TGTGCCTTGCCGACAGGGAACACCGGGGAGCTGTTTTTT CALPTGNTGELFF
TRBJ1-5 few . TRBV29-1 TGCAGCCCTTTGGTCTGGTGTCAGCCCCAGCATTTT CSPLVWCQPQHF
TRBJ2-1 . . TRBV20-1 TGCAGTGCTAGAGCCAGGAACGATGAGCAGTTCTTC CSARARNDEQFF
TRBJ2-3 . . TRBV18 TGTGCCAGCTCACAGAGGGCAGGGGCATCGGATACGCAGTATTTT CASSQRAGASDTQYF
TRBJ1-6 few . TRBV5-1 TGCGCCAGCAGCTTGTCCGGACGGGATAATTCACCCCTCCACTTT CASSLSGRDNSPLHF
TRBJ1-3 . . TRBV29-1 TGCAGCGTAAGTGCAGGAGCTGGAAACACCATATATTTT CSVSAGAGNTIYF
TRBJ1-2 few . TRBV9 TGTGCCAGCAGTGTGGGCAGGGTTGACTATGGCTACACCTTC CASSVGRVDYGYTF
TRBJ2-5 . TRBD2 TRBV20-1 TGCAGTGCTCTACCTAGCGGGGGGCGGGGAGAGACCCAGTACTTC CSALPSGGRGETQYF
TRBJ2-7 . . TRBV3-1 TGTGCCAGCAGCCAAGTGGCAGGAGGGGGCGAGCAGTACTTC CASSQVAGGGEQYF
TRBJ2-1 . . TRBV11-2 TGTGCCAGCAGCCGTCAAACGGGAGTCACGGGGGATGAGCAGTTCTTC CASSRQTGVTGDEQFF
TRBJ2-1 . TRBD1 TRBV6-2/TRBV6-3 TGTGCCAGCAGTTACGGGGACAGGGTATACAATGAGCAGTTCTTC CASSYGDRVYNEQFF
TRBJ2-3 few TRBD1 TRBV28 TGTGCCAGCAGGGGGCCGGGACAGGGAACAGATACGCAGTATTTT CASRGPGQGTDTQYF
TRBJ2-4 . . TRBV7-2 TGTGCCAGCAGCTTAGGCGGCGTTAGGGTAGTGTACTTC CASSLGGVRVVYF